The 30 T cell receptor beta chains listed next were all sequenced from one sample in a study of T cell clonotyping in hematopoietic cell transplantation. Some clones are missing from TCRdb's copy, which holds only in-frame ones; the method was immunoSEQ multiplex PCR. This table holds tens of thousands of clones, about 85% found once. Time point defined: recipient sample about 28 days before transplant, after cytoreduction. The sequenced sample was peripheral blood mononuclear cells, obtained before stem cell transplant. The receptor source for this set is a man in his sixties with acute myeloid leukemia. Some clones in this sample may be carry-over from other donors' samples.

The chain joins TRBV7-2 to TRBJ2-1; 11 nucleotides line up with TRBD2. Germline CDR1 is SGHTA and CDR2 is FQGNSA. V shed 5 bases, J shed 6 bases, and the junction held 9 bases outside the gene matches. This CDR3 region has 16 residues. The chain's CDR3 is CASSVDSGGGINEQFF. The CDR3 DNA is TGTGCCAGCAGCGTAGATAGCGGGGGGGGGATCAATGAGCAGTTCTTC.

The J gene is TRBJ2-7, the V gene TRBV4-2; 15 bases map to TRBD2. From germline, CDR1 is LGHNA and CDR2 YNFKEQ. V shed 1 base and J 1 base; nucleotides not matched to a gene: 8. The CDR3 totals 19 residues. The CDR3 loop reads CASSQGTSGGATRSYEQYF. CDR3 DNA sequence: TGTGCCAGCAGCCAAGGGACTAGCGGGGGGGCGACCAGGTCCTACGAGCAGTACTTC.

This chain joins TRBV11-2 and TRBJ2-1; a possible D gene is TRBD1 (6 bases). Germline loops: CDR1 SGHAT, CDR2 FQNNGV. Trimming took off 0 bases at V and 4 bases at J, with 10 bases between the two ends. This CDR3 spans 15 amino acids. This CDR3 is CASSLDGTSYNEQFF. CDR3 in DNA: TGTGCCAGCAGCTTAGACGGGACATCTTACAATGAGCAGTTCTTC. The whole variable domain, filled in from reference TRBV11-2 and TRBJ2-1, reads EAGVAQSPRYKIIEKRQSVAFWCNPISGHATLYWYQQILGQGPKLLIQFQNNGVVDDSQLPKDRFSAERLKGVDSTLKIQPAKLEDSAVYLCASSLDGTSYNEQFFGPGTRLTVL.

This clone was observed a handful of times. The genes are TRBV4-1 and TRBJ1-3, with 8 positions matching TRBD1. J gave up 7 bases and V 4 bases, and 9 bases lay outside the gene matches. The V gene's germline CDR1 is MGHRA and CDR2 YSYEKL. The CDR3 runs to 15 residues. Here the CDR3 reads CASSPRQGSGNTIYF. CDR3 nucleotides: TGCGCCAGCAGCCCCCGACAGGGGTCCGGGAACACCATATATTTT.

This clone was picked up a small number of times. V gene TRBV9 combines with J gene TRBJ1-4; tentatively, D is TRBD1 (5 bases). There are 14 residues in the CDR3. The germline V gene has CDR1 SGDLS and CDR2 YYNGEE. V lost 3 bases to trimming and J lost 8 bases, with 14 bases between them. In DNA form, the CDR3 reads TGTGCCAGCAGCGCCCAGGGCTTAGAAGAAAAACTGTTTTTT. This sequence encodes CASSAQGLEEKLFF.

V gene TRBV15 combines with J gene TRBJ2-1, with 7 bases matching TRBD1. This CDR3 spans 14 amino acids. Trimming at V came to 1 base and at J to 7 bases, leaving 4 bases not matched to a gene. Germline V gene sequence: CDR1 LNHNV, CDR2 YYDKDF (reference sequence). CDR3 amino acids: CATSRGDRRNEQFF. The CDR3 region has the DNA TGTGCCACCAGCAGAGGGGACAGAAGAAATGAGCAGTTCTTC.

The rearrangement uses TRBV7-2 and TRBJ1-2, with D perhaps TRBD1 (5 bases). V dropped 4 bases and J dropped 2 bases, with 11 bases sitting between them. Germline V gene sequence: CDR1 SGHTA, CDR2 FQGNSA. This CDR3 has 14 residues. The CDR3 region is CASSSQGFNYGYTF. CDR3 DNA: TGTGCCAGCAGCTCCCAGGGTTTCAACTATGGCTACACCTTC.

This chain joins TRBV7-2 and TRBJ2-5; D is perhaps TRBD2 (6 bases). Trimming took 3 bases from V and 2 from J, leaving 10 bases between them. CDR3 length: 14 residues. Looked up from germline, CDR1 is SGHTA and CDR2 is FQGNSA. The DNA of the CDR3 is TGTGCCAGCAGCTTGTTGCGGGGACAAGAGACCCAGTACTTC. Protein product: CASSLLRGQETQYF.

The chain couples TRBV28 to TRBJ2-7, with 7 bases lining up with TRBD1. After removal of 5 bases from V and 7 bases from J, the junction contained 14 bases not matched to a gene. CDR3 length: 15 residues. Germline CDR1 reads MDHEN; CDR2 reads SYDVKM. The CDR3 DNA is TGTGCCAGCAGTCCTTATTGGACAGGTGGGAGTGAGCAGTACTTC. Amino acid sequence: CASSPYWTGGSEQYF.

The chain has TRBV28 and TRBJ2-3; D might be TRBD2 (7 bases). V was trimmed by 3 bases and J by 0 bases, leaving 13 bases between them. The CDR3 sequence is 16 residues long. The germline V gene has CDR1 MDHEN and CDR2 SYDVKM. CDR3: CASSFAGAISTDTQYF. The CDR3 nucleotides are TGTGCCAGCAGTTTTGCGGGGGCGATTAGCACAGATACGCAGTATTTT. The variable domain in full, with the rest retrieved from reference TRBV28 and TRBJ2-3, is DVKVTQSSRYLVKRTGEKVFLECVQDMDHENMFWYRQDPGLGLRLIYFSYDVKMKEKGDIPEGYSVSREKKERFSLILESASTNQTSMYLCASSFAGAISTDTQYFGPGTRLTVL.

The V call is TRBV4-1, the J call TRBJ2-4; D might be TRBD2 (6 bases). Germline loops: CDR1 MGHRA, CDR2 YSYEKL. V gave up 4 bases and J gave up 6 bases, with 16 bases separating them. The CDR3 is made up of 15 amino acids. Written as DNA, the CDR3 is TGCGCCAGCAGCCGTGTGGAGGGCTCGATAAACATTCAGTACTTC. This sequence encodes CASSRVEGSINIQYF.

The CDR3 here is CASSFGANYEQYF. CDR3 nucleotide sequence: TGTGCCAGCAGCTTCGGGGCAAACTACGAGCAGTACTTC. The V call is TRBV7-9, the J call TRBJ2-7; D is possibly TRBD1 or TRBD2 (5 bases each). The CDR3 loop spans 13 amino acids. V lost 3 bases, J lost 3 bases, and 9 bases lay in between. Looked up from germline, CDR1 is SEHNR and CDR2 is FQNEAQ (reference sequence).

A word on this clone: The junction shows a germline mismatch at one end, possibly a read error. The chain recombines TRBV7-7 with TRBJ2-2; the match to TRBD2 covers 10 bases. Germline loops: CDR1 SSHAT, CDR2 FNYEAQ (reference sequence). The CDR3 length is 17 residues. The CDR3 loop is CASSPTTSGVDAGELFF. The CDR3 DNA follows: TGTGCTAGCAGCCCCACCACTAGCGGGGTGGACGCCGGGGAGCTGTTTTTT.

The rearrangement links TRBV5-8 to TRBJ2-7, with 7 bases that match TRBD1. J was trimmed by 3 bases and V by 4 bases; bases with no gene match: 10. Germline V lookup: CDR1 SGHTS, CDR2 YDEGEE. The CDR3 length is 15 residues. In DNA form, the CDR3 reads TGTGCCAGCAGCGGCTACCTGACAGGGTTCTACGAGCAGTACTTC. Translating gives CASSGYLTGFYEQYF.

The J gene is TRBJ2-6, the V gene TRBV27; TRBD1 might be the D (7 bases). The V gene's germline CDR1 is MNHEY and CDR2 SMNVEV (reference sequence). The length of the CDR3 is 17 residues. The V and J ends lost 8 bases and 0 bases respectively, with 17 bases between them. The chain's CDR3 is CASGTGEVLSGANVLTF. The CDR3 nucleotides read TGTGCCAGCGGAACAGGGGAGGTCCTCTCTGGGGCCAACGTCCTGACTTTC.

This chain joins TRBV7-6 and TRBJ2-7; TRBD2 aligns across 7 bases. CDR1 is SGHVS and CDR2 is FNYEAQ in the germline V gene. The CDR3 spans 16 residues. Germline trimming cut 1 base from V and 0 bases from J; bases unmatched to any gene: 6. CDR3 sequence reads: CASSLGLRGSSYEQYF. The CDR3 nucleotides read TGTGCCAGCAGCTTAGGTTTGCGGGGGAGCTCCTACGAGCAGTACTTC.

The CDR3 bases are TGTGCCAGCACCTACTTTACCCGCGGGAAGGGCGAGCAGTACTTC. It is translated as CASTYFTRGKGEQYF. This chain joins TRBV6-5 and TRBJ2-7; D perhaps matches TRBD2 (6 bases). Germline CDR1 is MNHEY and CDR2 is SVGAGI. The CDR3 is made up of 15 amino acids. Trimming stripped 7 bases from V and 6 bases from J, with 22 bases between.

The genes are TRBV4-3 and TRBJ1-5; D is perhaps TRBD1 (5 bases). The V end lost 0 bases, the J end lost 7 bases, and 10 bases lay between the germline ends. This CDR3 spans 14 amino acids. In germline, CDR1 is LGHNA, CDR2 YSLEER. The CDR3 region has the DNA TGCGCCAGCAGCCAAGATATGGCAGGGCAGCCCCAGCATTTT. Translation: CASSQDMAGQPQHF.

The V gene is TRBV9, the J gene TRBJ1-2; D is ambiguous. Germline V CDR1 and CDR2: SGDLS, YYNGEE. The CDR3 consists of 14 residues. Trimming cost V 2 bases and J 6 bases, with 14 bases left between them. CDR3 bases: TGTGCCAGCAGCGTGACGACCTACGGAGATGGCTACACCTTC. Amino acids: CASSVTTYGDGYTF.

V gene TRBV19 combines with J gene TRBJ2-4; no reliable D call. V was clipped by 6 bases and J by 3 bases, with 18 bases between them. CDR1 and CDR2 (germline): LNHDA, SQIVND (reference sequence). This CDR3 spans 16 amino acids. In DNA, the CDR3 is TGTGCCAGTAGACGACGGCCGGGTTCGGACAAAAACATTCAGTACTTC. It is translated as CASRRRPGSDKNIQYF.

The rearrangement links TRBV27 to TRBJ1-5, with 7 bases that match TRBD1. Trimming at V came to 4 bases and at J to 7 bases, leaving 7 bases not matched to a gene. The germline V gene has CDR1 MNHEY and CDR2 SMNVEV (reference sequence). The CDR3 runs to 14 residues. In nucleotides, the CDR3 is TGTGCCAGCAGTTCCGGACAGGAGCACCAGCCCCAGCATTTT. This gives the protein CASSSGQEHQPQHF.

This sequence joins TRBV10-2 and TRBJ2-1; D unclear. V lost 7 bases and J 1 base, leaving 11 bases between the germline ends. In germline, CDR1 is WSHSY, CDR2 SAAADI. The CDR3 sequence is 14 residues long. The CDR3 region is CASTDKSSYNEQFF. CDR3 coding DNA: TGCGCCAGCACCGATAAAAGTTCCTACAATGAGCAGTTCTTC.

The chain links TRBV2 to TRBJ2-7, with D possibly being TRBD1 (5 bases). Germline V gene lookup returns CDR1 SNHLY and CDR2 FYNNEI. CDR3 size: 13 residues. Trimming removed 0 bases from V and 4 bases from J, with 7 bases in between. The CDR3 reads CASSEADKYEQYF. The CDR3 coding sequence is TGTGCCAGCAGTGAAGCGGACAAGTACGAGCAGTACTTC.

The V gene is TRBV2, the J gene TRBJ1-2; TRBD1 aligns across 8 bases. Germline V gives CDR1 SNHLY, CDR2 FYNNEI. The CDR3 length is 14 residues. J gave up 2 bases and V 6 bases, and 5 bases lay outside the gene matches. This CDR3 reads CASSARTGNYGYTF. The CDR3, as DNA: TGTGCCAGCAGCGCAAGGACAGGGAACTATGGCTACACCTTC.

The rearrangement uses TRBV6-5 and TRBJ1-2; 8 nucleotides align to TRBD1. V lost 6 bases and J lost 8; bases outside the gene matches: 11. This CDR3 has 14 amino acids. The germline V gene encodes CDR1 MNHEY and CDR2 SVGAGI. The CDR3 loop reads CASRPLQGVKGYTF. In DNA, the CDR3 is TGTGCCAGCAGACCCTTACAGGGGGTAAAAGGCTACACCTTC.

This CDR3 is CASSKDRGSSSYNEQFF. CDR3 in DNA: TGCGCCAGCAGCAAAGACAGGGGATCGAGCTCCTACAATGAGCAGTTCTTC. V is TRBV5-1 and J is TRBJ2-1; 8 bases agree with TRBD1. The CDR3 loop spans 17 amino acids. In germline, CDR1 is SGHRS, CDR2 YFSETQ. Trimming took 4 bases from V and 0 from J; bases not matched to a gene: 9.

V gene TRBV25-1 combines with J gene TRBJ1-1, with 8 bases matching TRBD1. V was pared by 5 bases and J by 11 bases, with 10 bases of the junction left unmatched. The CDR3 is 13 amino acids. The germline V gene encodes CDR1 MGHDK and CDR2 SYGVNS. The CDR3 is CASSTHRGRGAFF. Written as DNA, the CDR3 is TGTGCCAGCAGTACCCACAGGGGGAGAGGTGCTTTCTTT.

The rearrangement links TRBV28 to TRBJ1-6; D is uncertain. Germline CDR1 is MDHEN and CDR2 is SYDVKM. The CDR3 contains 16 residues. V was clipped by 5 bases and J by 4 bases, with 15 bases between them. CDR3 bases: TGTGCCAGCAGTCCCTCGACCCGGGGTTATAATTCACCCCTCCACTTT. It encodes CASSPSTRGYNSPLHF.

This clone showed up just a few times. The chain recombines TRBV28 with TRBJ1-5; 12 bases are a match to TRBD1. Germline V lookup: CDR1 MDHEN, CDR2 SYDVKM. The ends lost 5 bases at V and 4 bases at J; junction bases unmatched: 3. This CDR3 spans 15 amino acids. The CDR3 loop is CASSPGQGANQPQHF. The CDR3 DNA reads TGTGCCAGCAGTCCGGGACAGGGGGCGAATCAGCCCCAGCATTTT.

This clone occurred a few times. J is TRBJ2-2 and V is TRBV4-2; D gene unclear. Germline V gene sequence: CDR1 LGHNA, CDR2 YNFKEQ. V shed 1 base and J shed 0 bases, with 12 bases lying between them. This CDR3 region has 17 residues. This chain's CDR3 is CASSQGFAASNTGELFF. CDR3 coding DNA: TGTGCCAGCAGCCAAGGTTTCGCAGCCTCGAACACCGGGGAGCTGTTTTTT.